This is a list of T cell receptor beta chains from one sample in a study of blood T cell repertoires in COVID-19. Generated by immunoSEQ multiplex PCR, the TCRdb table keeps only in-frame clones and is missing some. The sample yields about 400,000 clones, 70% to 90% seen once. The sequenced material came from PBMCs or T cells enriched from blood (not recorded which). The receptors were sampled from a woman aged 18-29 years with acute COVID-19. The CDR3 runs from the conserved cysteine through the conserved F or W. The order of the fields is V gene, clone size, D gene, J gene, CDR3 DNA, CDR3 protein. D genes are given only for firm matches. The listing skips clone size in some rows; elsewhere it reads once, few, many or a size class.

>TRBV5-8|few|TRBD1|TRBJ1-1
TGTGCCAGCAGATCGGGACAGGGATACACTGAAGCTTTCTTT
CASRSGQGYTEAFF
>TRBV5-1|NA|NA|TRBJ1-1
TGCGCCAGCAGCCTTGGTGGGGGGGACACTGAAGCTTTCTTT
CASSLGGGDTEAFF
>TRBV30|NA|NA|TRBJ2-3
TGTGCCTGGACCCTTGGAGGGGGCGGGGATACGCAGTATTTT
CAWTLGGGGDTQYF
>TRBV28|once|NA|TRBJ2-5
TGTGCCAGCAGTTCGGGACAAGAAGAGACCCAGTACTTC
CASSSGQEETQYF
>TRBV28|NA|TRBD2|TRBJ2-1
TGTGCCAGCAGACCGACTAGCGGGAGTTTGTCCTACAATGAGCAGTTCTTC
CASRPTSGSLSYNEQFF
>TRBV11-2|NA|NA|TRBJ2-5
TGTGCCAGCAGCTTCGGCAGGGTCCAGGAGACCCAGTACTTC
CASSFGRVQETQYF
>TRBV5-1|many|NA|TRBJ2-3
TGCGCCAGCAGCTTGGAAGTGGCGGGACGAGATACGCAGTATTTT
CASSLEVAGRDTQYF
>TRBV30|NA|NA|TRBJ1-5
TGTGCCTGGCGAGGGGGGGTCAATCAGCCCCAGCATTTT
CAWRGGVNQPQHF
>TRBV5-1|NA|TRBD1|TRBJ1-5
TGCGCCAGCAGCATAGGACAGGGAAAAGGACAGCCCCAGCATTTT
CASSIGQGKGQPQHF
>TRBV18|NA|NA|TRBJ2-5
TGTGCCAGCTCACCTGTCTTAGACAGACACCAAGAGACCCAGTACTTC
CASSPVLDRHQETQYF
>TRBV7-8|NA|NA|TRBJ1-1
TGTGCCAGCAGCTTAGCGAACAGGGCTTTGGACACTGAAGCTTTCTTT
CASSLANRALDTEAFF
>TRBV12-3/TRBV12-4|NA|NA|TRBJ1-6
TGTGCCAGCAGCCCTGCGGAGGGATCACCCCTCCACTTT
CASSPAEGSPLHF
>TRBV2|NA|NA|TRBJ1-2
TGTGCCAGCGGAAGTCATGGAGGGGGCTACACCTTC
CASGSHGGGYTF
>TRBV30|NA|NA|TRBJ2-7
TGTGCCTGGATATCGAACAGGGCGGGCGAGCAGTACTTC
CAWISNRAGEQYF
>TRBV2|NA|TRBD1|TRBJ1-6
TGTGCCTGCATTCGGGACAGGGCCAAGTCACCCCTCCACTTT
CACIRDRAKSPLHF
>TRBV10-3|NA|NA|TRBJ2-7
TGTGCCATCAGTGAGTCCCCATATACAGGGATTATGTACTCCTACGAGCAGTACTTC
CAISESPYTGIMYSYEQYF
>TRBV5-1|NA|NA|TRBJ1-5
TGCGCCAGCAGCTTGCGGGATCTGGGTTTTACTAGCAATCAGCCCCAGCATTTT
CASSLRDLGFTSNQPQHF
>TRBV18|NA|TRBD2|TRBJ2-5
TGTGCCAGCTCACTGAGACCGGGACTAGCGGGACCACAAGAGACCCAGTACTTC
CASSLRPGLAGPQETQYF
>TRBV6-5|NA|TRBD1|TRBJ1-1
TGTGCCACGGGACAGGGGGCTGAAGCTTTCTTT
CATGQGAEAFF
>TRBV29-1|NA|NA|TRBJ1-2
TGCAGCGTTGAAGGTAGGGGTGGCTACACCTTC
CSVEGRGGYTF
>TRBV7-9|NA|TRBD2|TRBJ2-7
TGTGCCAGCCGGGGGGAAGGACCCCTCTCCTACGAGCAGTACTTC
CASRGEGPLSYEQYF
>TRBV3-1/TRBV3-2|NA|TRBD1|TRBJ2-5
TGTGCCAGCAGCCGAAGACACAGGGGAACCGGAGAGACCCAGTACTTC
CASSRRHRGTGETQYF
>TRBV11-2|NA|TRBD2|TRBJ2-1
TGTGCCAGCAGGACTAGCGGTCCCTACAATGAGCAGTTCTTC
CASRTSGPYNEQFF
>TRBV19|NA|NA|TRBJ1-4
TGTGCCAGTAGTATACTTCCTGAAAAACTGTTTTTT
CASSILPEKLFF
>TRBV19|NA|NA|TRBJ1-2
TGTGCCAGTAGTATAACAGGGTGGTATGGCTACACCTTC
CASSITGWYGYTF
>TRBV5-1|NA|TRBD1|TRBJ1-2
TGCGCCAGCCGACGTACCGGGACAGGGGAGAGTTTACATGGCTACACCTTC
CASRRTGTGESLHGYTF
>TRBV6-5|NA|NA|TRBJ1-3
TGTGCCAGCAGCAAGAGCCTCTCTGGAAACACCATATATTTT
CASSKSLSGNTIYF
>TRBV6-5|once|NA|TRBJ1-6
TGTGCCAGCTTGCCCACAGGGAAGGAATATTCACCCCTCCACTTT
CASLPTGKEYSPLHF
>TRBV12-5|NA|TRBD2|TRBJ2-7
TGTGCTAGTGGTTCTAGCGGAACGGGCGAGCAGTACTTC
CASGSSGTGEQYF
>TRBV5-6|once|NA|TRBJ1-1
TGTGCCAGCAGCTTCGAGGGTGTCGCTGAAGCTTTCTTT
CASSFEGVAEAFF
>TRBV5-1|NA|TRBD1|TRBJ2-1
TGCGCCAGCAGCTTGGCTGGGACAGGGGGTCCCTACAATGAGCAGTTCTTC
CASSLAGTGGPYNEQFF
>TRBV3-1/TRBV3-2|NA|TRBD2|TRBJ2-1
TGTGCCAGCAGCTCCCACGCAACTATAGCGGGAGGTTTCATTTTGTTCTTC
CASSSHATIAGGFILFF
>TRBV6-2/TRBV6-3|NA|TRBD1|TRBJ1-2
TGTGCCAGCAGTTTTCAACGGACAGGGAATGGCTACACCTTC
CASSFQRTGNGYTF
>TRBV5-8|NA|NA|TRBJ1-5
TGTGCCAGCAGCTTGGAGGGGGACCGGCCCCAGCATTTT
CASSLEGDRPQHF
>TRBV29-1|few|NA|TRBJ2-1
TGCAGCGTTGATTGGCAGGGGTATGGCAATGAGCAGTTCTTC
CSVDWQGYGNEQFF
>TRBV7-9|NA|NA|TRBJ1-1
TGTGCCAGCAGCACCCCCGTGACAGGGAACACTGAAGCTTTCTTT
CASSTPVTGNTEAFF
>TRBV18|NA|NA|TRBJ1-4
TGTGCCAGCTCAGTGACAGCTTCCCGCGCAACTAATGAAAAACTGTTTTTT
CASSVTASRATNEKLFF
>TRBV7-2|NA|NA|TRBJ1-1
TGTGCCAGCAGCTTACTGGGCCCTTCCACTGAAGCTTTCTTT
CASSLLGPSTEAFF
>TRBV11-2|NA|TRBD1|TRBJ1-5
TGTGCCAGCAGACAGGGGCACCAGCCCCAGCATTTT
CASRQGHQPQHF
>TRBV6-4|NA|NA|TRBJ1-2
TGTGCCAGCTCGATGGGAGGGGCAGGCGATGGCTACACCTTC
CASSMGGAGDGYTF
>TRBV7-9|NA|TRBD1|TRBJ2-2
TGTGCCAGCAGCTCGGGGAAACAGGGGGCCCCCAACACCGGGGAGCTGTTTTTT
CASSSGKQGAPNTGELFF
>TRBV5-1|NA|TRBD1|TRBJ1-6
TGCGCCAGCATGCGGGACAGGGACTCACCCCTCCACTTT
CASMRDRDSPLHF
>TRBV29-1|NA|NA|TRBJ2-7
TGCAGCGTACAGACCGAAACCTACGAGCAGTACTTC
CSVQTETYEQYF
>TRBV11-2|NA|TRBD2|TRBJ2-7
TGTGCCAGCAGCTTAAGACTAGCGGGAGGTTCCTACGAGCAGTACTTC
CASSLRLAGGSYEQYF
>TRBV27|NA|TRBD1|TRBJ1-5
TGTGCCAGCAGAACCCAAGACAGGGACGATCAGCCCCAGCATTTT
CASRTQDRDDQPQHF
>TRBV7-9|once|TRBD1|TRBJ1-6
TGTGCCAGCAGCTGGGCAGGGGGCGGTTCACCCCTCCACTTT
CASSWAGGGSPLHF
>TRBV28|NA|TRBD1|TRBJ2-7
TGTGCCAGCAGGAGGACAGGGGGTCCCCCTGAGCAGTACTTC
CASRRTGGPPEQYF
>TRBV29-1|NA|TRBD1|TRBJ2-3
TGCAGCGTTGACGTGGACAGGGCGGATACGCAGTATTTT
CSVDVDRADTQYF
>TRBV4-3|once|NA|TRBJ1-4
TGCGCCAGCAGCCTACAATCGGACAGAACCGAAAAACTGTTTTTT
CASSLQSDRTEKLFF
>TRBV7-3|NA|TRBD1|TRBJ1-1
TGTGCCAGCTTCCTGAAAGGGGGCGGTACGAACACTGAAGCTTTCTTT
CASFLKGGGTNTEAFF
>TRBV27|NA|NA|TRBJ2-1
TGTGCCAGCAGTTTATCTGTCGGGATGAGGAATGAGCAGTTCTTC
CASSLSVGMRNEQFF
>TRBV19|NA|TRBD2|TRBJ2-1
TGTGCCAGTAGTCTCGGGGGGTCCCCCTACAATGAGCAGTTCTTC
CASSLGGSPYNEQFF
>TRBV7-8|NA|TRBD2|TRBJ2-2
TGTGCCAGCAGCTTAAAAGCGGGAGCAACCGGGGAGCTGTTTTTT
CASSLKAGATGELFF
>TRBV28|NA|TRBD1|TRBJ2-7
TGTGCCAGCACCCGGACAGGGGGAAGCTACGAGCAGTACTTC
CASTRTGGSYEQYF
>TRBV12-3/TRBV12-4|NA|NA|TRBJ2-7
TGTGCCAGTTCGGACTTAGGCTACGAGCAGTACTTC
CASSDLGYEQYF
>TRBV13|NA|NA|TRBJ2-3
TGTGCCAGCAGCTCCCAGGGTAAGCCAAGTTCGCAGTATTTT
CASSSQGKPSSQYF
>TRBV11-3|NA|NA|TRBJ2-6
TGTGCCAGCAGCTTAAGCGGGGCCAACGTCCTGACTTTC
CASSLSGANVLTF